The TCR beta chain under discussion was sequenced for a study of T-cell reconstitution after alpha-beta-depleted transplantation in children. Study results and caveats: Some patients' high day-60 TCRbeta diversity was attributed to recipient cells surviving conditioning. Newly made T cells mostly supplied T-cell counts and diversity one year after transplant. Expanded graft clones, several hundred of them, were reportedly the source of alpha-beta T cells about two months after transplant.

Molecular barcoding with unique molecular identifiers was used for the TCRbeta library. From the PCR reads, TCRdb called clonotypes with MiXCR, one entry per CDR3 protein. The sample yields around 25,000 distinct CDR3 sequences, over 15% seen once. The CDR3 is 14 amino acids. V shed 4 bases, J shed 7 bases, and the junction held 10 bases outside the gene matches. A note on this clonotype: What it binds is unknown.

The J gene is TRBJ2-7, the V gene TRBV12-3 or TRBV12-4, with 7 bases lining up with TRBD2. The sequence came from a male patient aged 2 to 9 who had a stem cell transplant for acute lymphoblastic leukemia, so the T cells may come from the graft donor. Sequenced material: PBMCs, mostly from graft donor cells, taken 60 days after TCRalphabeta/CD19-depleted stem cell transplant. The CDR3 bases are TGTGCCAGCAGTTCAAGCGGGACCGTCTCTGAGCAGTACGTC. It translates to CASSSSGTVSEQYV.